This TCR beta chain originates from a study of graft-versus-host responses after intestinal transplantation. For the study at large: All recipients were transplanted with multivisceral, liver-intestinal, or isolated intestinal grafts. Every recipient had anti-thymocyte globulin induction and 2 to 4 years of tacrolimus plus steroids. Regarding the study as a whole: Declining HvG levels early post-transplant were linked to peak circulating GvH clone levels. The recipient marrow held GvH clones, and some of them showed up first in ileum or blood.

The CDR3 is 17 residues long. Germline V CDR1 and CDR2: SGHTA, FQGNSA. V lost 0 bases and J lost 4; bases outside the gene matches: 4. Only one count was recorded for this clone. The target antigen is unknown. This table comes from immunoSEQ multiplex PCR, and its TCRdb copy is limited to in-frame clones, with some not included. The sample has 80,000 to 100,000 clones; roughly 90% are singletons. The sequenced sample was unstimulated CD4+ T cells sorted from spleen or lymph node cells, obtained before intestinal transplant. This sequence originates from a human donor who received an intestinal transplant. The rearrangement uses TRBV7-2 and TRBJ2-6, with TRBD1 identical over 9 bases. DNA for the CDR3: TGTGCCAGCAGCTTAGCCAGGACAGGGGCCGGGGCCAACGTCCTGACTTTC. It is translated as CASSLARTGAGANVLTF.